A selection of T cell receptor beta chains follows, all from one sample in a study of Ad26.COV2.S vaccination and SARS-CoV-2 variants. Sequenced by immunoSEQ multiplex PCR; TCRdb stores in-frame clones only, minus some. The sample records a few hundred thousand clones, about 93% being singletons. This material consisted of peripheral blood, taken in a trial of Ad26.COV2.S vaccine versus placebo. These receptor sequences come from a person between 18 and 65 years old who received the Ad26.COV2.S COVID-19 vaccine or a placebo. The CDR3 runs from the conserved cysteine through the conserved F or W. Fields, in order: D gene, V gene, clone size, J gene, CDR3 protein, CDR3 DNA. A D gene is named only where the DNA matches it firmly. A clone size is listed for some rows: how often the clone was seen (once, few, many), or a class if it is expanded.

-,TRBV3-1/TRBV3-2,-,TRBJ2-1,CASSQRGYNEQFF,TGTGCCAGCAGTCAACGGGGTTACAATGAGCAGTTCTTC
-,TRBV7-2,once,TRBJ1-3,CASSLVGGPNTIYF,TGTGCCAGCAGCCTCGTGGGTGGACCAAACACCATATATTTT
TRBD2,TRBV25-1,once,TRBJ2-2,CASSPRIAGLGGELFF,TGTGCCAGCAGTCCAAGAATAGCGGGATTGGGCGGGGAGCTGTTTTTT
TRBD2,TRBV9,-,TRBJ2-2,CASSPSRAGVGTGELFF,TGTGCCAGCAGTCCTAGTCGGGCGGGAGTGGGGACCGGGGAGCTGTTTTTT
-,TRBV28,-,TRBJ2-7,CASRRTGQTYEQYF,TGTGCCAGCAGGCGCACGGGACAAACCTACGAGCAGTACTTC
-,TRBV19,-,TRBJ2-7,CASSITASYEQYF,TGTGCCAGTAGTATCACCGCTTCCTACGAGCAGTACTTC
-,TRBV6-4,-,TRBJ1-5,CASSGEWDQPQHF,TGTGCCAGCAGTGGGGAGTGGGATCAGCCCCAGCATTTT
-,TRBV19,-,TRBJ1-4,CASSPWDTPTNEKLFF,TGTGCCAGTAGTCCCTGGGACACTCCAACTAATGAAAAACTGTTTTTT
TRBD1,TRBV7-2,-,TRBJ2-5,CASSLDRGRQETQYF,TGTGCCAGCAGCCTAGACAGGGGGCGGCAAGAGACCCAGTACTTC
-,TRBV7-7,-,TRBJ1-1,CASSLDKGSEAFF,TGTGCTAGCAGCCTGGACAAGGGGTCTGAAGCTTTCTTT
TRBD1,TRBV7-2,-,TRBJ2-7,CASSLVAGGGEQYF,TGTGCCAGCAGCTTAGTGGCAGGGGGTGGCGAGCAGTACTTC
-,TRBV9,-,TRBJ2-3,CASSPGGGWSTDTQYF,TGTGCCAGCAGCCCAGGCGGGGGCTGGAGCACAGATACGCAGTATTTT
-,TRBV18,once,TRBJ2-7,CASSPPGGYEQYF,TGTGCCAGCTCACCACCGGGGGGCTACGAGCAGTACTTC
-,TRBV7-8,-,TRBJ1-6,CASSFLIFGGSSNSPLHF,TGTGCCAGCAGCTTCCTTATTTTTGGAGGAAGCTCTAATTCACCCCTCCACTTT
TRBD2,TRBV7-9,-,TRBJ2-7,CASSATSHSYEQYF,TGTGCCAGCAGCGCGACTAGCCACTCCTACGAGCAGTACTTC
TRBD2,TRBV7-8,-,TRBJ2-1,CASSLGGAGGLYNEQFF,TGTGCCAGCAGCTTAGGTGGTGCGGGAGGCCTCTACAATGAGCAGTTCTTC
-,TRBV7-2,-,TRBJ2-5,CASSLEWTQETQYF,TGTGCCAGCAGCTTAGAGTGGACTCAAGAGACCCAGTACTTC
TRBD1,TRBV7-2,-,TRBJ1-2,CASSRRGQPTHYGYTF,TGTGCCAGCAGCCGTAGGGGACAGCCCACACACTATGGCTACACCTTC
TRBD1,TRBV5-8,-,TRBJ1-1,CASNDRGNTEAFF,TGTGCCAGCAACGACAGGGGGAACACTGAAGCTTTCTTT
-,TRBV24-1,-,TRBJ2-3,CATSPRGATDTQYF,TGTGCCACCAGTCCCAGGGGGGCCACAGATACGCAGTATTTT
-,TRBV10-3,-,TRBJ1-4,CAIRDANTNEKLFF,TGTGCCATCAGGGATGCGAATACTAATGAAAAACTGTTTTTT
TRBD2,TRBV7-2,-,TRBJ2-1,CASSLARGRAGNEQFF,TGTGCCAGCAGCTTAGCGCGCGGGAGGGCCGGCAATGAGCAGTTCTTC
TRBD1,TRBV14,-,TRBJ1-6,CASSQRTGMNSPLHF,TGTGCCAGCAGCCAGCGGACAGGGATGAATTCACCCCTCCACTTT
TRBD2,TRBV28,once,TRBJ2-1,CASSPRTSGNEQFF,TGTGCCAGCAGTCCCCGGACTAGCGGGAATGAGCAGTTCTTC
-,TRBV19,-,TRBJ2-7,CASSGGSFGYEQYF,TGTGCCAGTAGTGGAGGGTCATTCGGTTACGAGCAGTACTTC
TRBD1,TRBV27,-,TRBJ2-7,CASSSLAPGQGDEQYF,TGTGCCAGCAGTTCTCTCGCACCGGGACAGGGGGACGAGCAGTACTTC
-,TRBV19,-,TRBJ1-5,CASSIIENNQPQHF,TGTGCCAGTAGTATAATCGAGAACAATCAGCCCCAGCATTTT
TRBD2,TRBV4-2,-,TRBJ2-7,CASSQGLGLATYEQYF,TGTGCCAGCAGCCAAGGGTTAGGACTAGCCACCTACGAGCAGTACTTC
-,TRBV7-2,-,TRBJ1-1,CASNPQGSITEAFF,TGTGCCAGCAACCCACAGGGTTCGATCACTGAAGCTTTCTTT
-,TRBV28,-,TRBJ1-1,CASKMGPKNTEAFF,TGTGCCAGCAAAATGGGACCTAAGAACACTGAAGCTTTCTTT
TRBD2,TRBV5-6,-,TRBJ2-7,CASSRWLADQYF,TGTGCCAGCAGCCGCTGGCTAGCGGACCAGTACTTC
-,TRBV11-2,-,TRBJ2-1,CASSLEGEQFF,TGTGCCAGCAGCTTAGAGGGTGAGCAGTTCTTC
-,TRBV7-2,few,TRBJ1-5,CASSGGRGQPQHF,TGTGCCAGCAGCGGGGGGAGGGGCCAGCCCCAGCATTTT
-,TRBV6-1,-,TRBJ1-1,CASSAPGVGKRVEAFF,TGTGCCAGCAGTGCCCCAGGTGTGGGAAAGAGAGTAGAAGCTTTCTTT
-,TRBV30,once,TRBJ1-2,CAWSPQGEGNYGYTF,TGTGCCTGGAGTCCGCAGGGTGAGGGTAACTATGGCTACACCTTC
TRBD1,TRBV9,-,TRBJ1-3,CASSVGQGANTIYF,TGTGCCAGCAGCGTGGGACAGGGTGCAAACACCATATATTTT
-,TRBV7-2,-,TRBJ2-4,CASSLPTGIKNIQYF,TGTGCCAGCAGCCTCCCTACAGGGATCAAGAACATTCAGTACTTC
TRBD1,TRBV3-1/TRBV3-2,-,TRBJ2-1,CATKRGQGEQFF,TGTGCCACCAAGAGGGGGCAAGGGGAGCAGTTCTTC
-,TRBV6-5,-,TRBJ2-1,CASSPSYHPPHEQFF,TGTGCCAGCAGTCCTAGTTACCACCCCCCACATGAGCAGTTCTTC
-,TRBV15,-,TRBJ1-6,CATSRDNFYNSPLHF,TGTGCCACCAGCAGAGACAACTTCTATAATTCACCCCTCCACTTT
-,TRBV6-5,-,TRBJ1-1,CASSRTANTEAFF,TGTGCCAGCAGCCGGACAGCCAACACTGAAGCTTTCTTT
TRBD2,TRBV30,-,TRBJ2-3,CAFSSGSQTDTQYF,TGTGCCTTTTCTAGCGGGAGTCAGACAGATACGCAGTATTTT
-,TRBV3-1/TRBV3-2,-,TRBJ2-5,CASSHGRETQYF,TGTGCCAGCAGCCACGGGCGAGAGACCCAGTACTTC
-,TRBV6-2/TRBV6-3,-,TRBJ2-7,CASSYFGSSYEQYF,TGTGCCAGCAGTTACTTTGGGTCCTCCTACGAGCAGTACTTC
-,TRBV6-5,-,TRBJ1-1,CASSFTLLRGREAFF,TGTGCCAGCAGCTTCACCCTCCTCCGAGGCCGGGAAGCTTTCTTT
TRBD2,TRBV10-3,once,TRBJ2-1,CAISEPLAGGPNNEQFF,TGTGCCATCAGTGAGCCCCTGGCGGGAGGGCCTAATAATGAGCAGTTCTTC
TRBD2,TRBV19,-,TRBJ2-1,CASSRDFGRLAGDNEQFF,TGTGCCAGTAGCCGGGACTTCGGGCGGCTAGCGGGAGACAATGAGCAGTTCTTC
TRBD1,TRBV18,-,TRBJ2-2,CASSLTGDQAGELFF,TGTGCCAGCTCACTGACAGGGGATCAGGCCGGGGAGCTGTTTTTT
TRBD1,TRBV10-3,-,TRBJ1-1,CASGTGAWSGLTEAFF,TGTGCCAGCGGGACAGGGGCTTGGAGTGGATTAACTGAAGCTTTCTTT
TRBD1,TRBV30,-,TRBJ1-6,CAWAGGGNSPLHF,TGTGCCTGGGCAGGGGGAGGTAATTCACCCCTCCACTTT
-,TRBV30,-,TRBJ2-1,CAWSALGNEQFF,TGTGCCTGGAGTGCCCTCGGCAATGAGCAGTTCTTC
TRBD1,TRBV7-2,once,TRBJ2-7,CASSLLGQGDYEQYF,TGTGCCAGCAGCTTACTAGGACAGGGTGACTACGAGCAGTACTTC